These 24 T cell receptor beta chains share one sample of origin, sequenced in a study of T cell responses to AZD1222 COVID-19 vaccine. Using immunoSEQ multiplex PCR, the repertoire was profiled, and TCRdb retains in-frame clones only, with some absent. The table shows more than 95,000 clones, with approximately 90% occurring only once. The sample here was peripheral blood, taken on day 0 of AZD1222 vaccination. The receptors derive from an adult in good health.

This clone appeared a single time. This rearrangement joins TRBV5-1 to TRBJ1-1, with 9 bases matching TRBD1. The CDR3 runs 14 residues. Germline V CDR1 and CDR2: SGHRS, YFSETQ. V trimming: 0 bases; J trimming: 3 bases; junction bases outside the gene matches: 0. For the CDR3, the DNA is TGCGCCAGCAGCTTGGACAGGGGGCACACTGAAGCTTTCTTT. It yields the protein CASSLDRGHTEAFF.

The J gene is TRBJ2-1, the V gene TRBV5-1; TRBD2 agrees at 9 bases. Germline CDR1 reads SGHRS; CDR2 reads YFSETQ. The CDR3 loop spans 14 amino acids. With 4 bases clipped from V and 4 bases from J, the junction kept 3 bases outside the gene matches. The CDR3 spells CASSQAGGYNEQFF. CDR3 coding DNA: TGCGCCAGCAGCCAAGCGGGAGGATACAATGAGCAGTTCTTC.

There are a few counts of this clone. The chain employs TRBV6-5 and TRBJ1-5; TRBD1 matches at 9 bases. This CDR3 is built from 15 residues. V lost 5 bases, J lost 5 bases, and 7 bases stayed unmatched. CDR1 is MNHEY, CDR2 SVGAGI, per germline. The CDR3, as DNA: TGTGCCAGCAGTCGGACAGGGGAAAAGGATCAGCCCCAGCATTTT. As protein: CASSRTGEKDQPQHF.

The gene calls are TRBV3-1 (or the pseudogene TRBV3-2) and TRBJ1-1; tentatively, D is TRBD1 (5 bases). V was cut by 1 base and J by 3 bases, with 9 bases left in between. Per germline, CDR1 LGHDT and CDR2 YNNKEL (reference sequence). This CDR3 spans 14 amino acids. CDR3 sequence reads: CASSQVGEDTEAFF. Written as DNA, the CDR3 is TGTGCCAGCAGCCAAGTGGGGGAGGACACTGAAGCTTTCTTT.

This chain uses TRBV7-7 with TRBJ2-5; possible D gene TRBD1, 6 bases. There are 13 residues in the CDR3. Per the germline V gene, CDR1 is SSHAT and CDR2 is FNYEAQ (reference sequence). This CDR3 is CASSRGGWETQYF. The CDR3 DNA reads as TGTGCTAGCTCAAGAGGGGGTTGGGAGACCCAGTACTTC.

This clone was detected once. J is TRBJ1-5 and V is TRBV6-5; D not certain. Trimming took off 7 bases at V and 0 bases at J, with 7 bases between the two ends. The CDR3 length is 13 residues. Germline values: CDR1 MNHEY, CDR2 SVGAGI. DNA for the CDR3: TGTGCCAGCAATGCCGATAGCAATCAGCCCCAGCATTTT. Residues: CASNADSNQPQHF.

The chain uses TRBV6-5 and TRBJ2-5; 7 nucleotides agree with TRBD1. CDR3 size: 14 residues. J gave up 4 bases and V 6 bases, and 8 bases lay outside the gene matches. CDR1 MNHEY and CDR2 SVGAGI come from the germline V gene. Here the CDR3 DNA reads TGTGCCAGCAGGAGGGCCGGGACAGTAGAGACCCAGTACTTC. It specifies CASRRAGTVETQYF.

The rearrangement uses TRBV5-1 and TRBJ2-5; no definite D call. CDR1 is SGHRS and CDR2 is YFSETQ in the germline V gene. CDR3 length equals 12 residues. Deletions cut 0 bases from V and 5 bases from J, with 5 bases between. The CDR3 DNA follows: TGCGCCAGCAGCTTGGCGATGGAGACCCAGTACTTC. This sequence encodes CASSLAMETQYF.

The chain joins TRBV7-3 to TRBJ2-3; 7 bases fit TRBD1. V lost 5 bases to trimming and J lost 2 bases; unmatched junction nucleotides: 10. The CDR3 covers 16 residues. The V gene's germline CDR1 is SGHTA and CDR2 FQGTGA. The CDR3 protein is CASSTTSQGPTDTQYF. The DNA of the CDR3 is TGTGCCAGCAGCACAACCTCACAGGGGCCCACAGATACGCAGTATTTT.

V is TRBV3-1 (or the pseudogene TRBV3-2) and J is TRBJ2-4; 7 bases are shared with TRBD2. The CDR3 covers 14 residues. The J segment lost 4 bases and the V segment lost 1 base, leaving 1 base of the junction unmatched. CDR1 and CDR2 from the germline V gene are LGHDT and YNNKEL (reference sequence). DNA of the CDR3: TGTGCCAGCAGCCAAGCGGGAGGTAAAAACATTCAGTACTTC. This encodes CASSQAGGKNIQYF.

The rearrangement uses TRBV6-5 and TRBJ2-7; 8 bases align to TRBD2. Germline CDR1 MNHEY, CDR2 SVGAGI. V lost 5 bases and J lost 1; bases outside the gene matches: 1. This CDR3 is 13 amino acids long. Here the CDR3 DNA reads TGTGCCAGCAGTAGCGGGGGATCCTACGAGCAGTACTTC. Protein product: CASSSGGSYEQYF.

This chain uses TRBV12-5 with TRBJ1-1, with unresolved D. The CDR3 sequence is 13 residues long. With 2 bases removed from V and 6 bases from J, the gap between germline ends came to 10 bases. CDR1 is LGHNT, CDR2 FRNRAP, per germline. DNA of the CDR3: TGTGCTAGTGGTTTGTCAGCTACTTCTGAAGCTTTCTTT. Protein: CASGLSATSEAFF. Supplemented by reference TRBV12-5 and TRBJ1-1, the full variable domain reads DARVTQTPRHKVTEMGQEVTMRCQPILGHNTVFWYRQTMMQGLELLAYFRNRAPLDDSGMPKDRFSAEMPDATLATLKIQPSEPRDSAVYFCASGLSATSEAFFGQGTRLTVV.

The chain links TRBV27 to TRBJ1-5; TRBD1 might be the D (6 bases). The CDR3 consists of 14 residues. CDR1 is MNHEY and CDR2 is SMNVEV in the germline V gene (reference sequence). The ends were cut back, 5 bases at V and 5 bases at J, with 13 bases in the middle. CDR3 sequence: CASSVGGAHQPQHF. The DNA of the CDR3 is TGTGCCAGCAGTGTAGGGGGAGCTCATCAGCCCCAGCATTTT.

The chain joins TRBV27 to TRBJ1-6, with D uncertain. The CDR3 covers 14 residues. Germline loops: CDR1 MNHEY, CDR2 SMNVEV (reference sequence). Deletions cut 3 bases from V and 6 bases from J, with 9 bases between. CDR3 sequence: CASSFRFGNSPLHF. The CDR3 nucleotides are TGTGCCAGCAGTTTTCGATTCGGTAATTCACCCCTCCACTTT.

The chain combines TRBV3-1 (or the pseudogene TRBV3-2) with TRBJ2-3; D is ambiguous. Germline V lookup: CDR1 LGHDT, CDR2 YNNKEL (reference sequence). V lost 0 bases, J lost 6 bases, and 7 bases lay in between. The CDR3 covers 13 residues. The CDR3 sequence: CASSQEPEDTQYF. In DNA form, the CDR3 reads TGTGCCAGCAGCCAAGAGCCCGAGGATACGCAGTATTTT.

DNA of the CDR3: TGTGCCAGCAGGGGGGACAGGGAAAACATTCAGTACTTC. It translates to CASRGDRENIQYF. This chain joins TRBV28 and TRBJ2-4; 9 bases match TRBD1. After removal of 6 bases from V and 5 bases from J, the junction contained 2 bases not matched to a gene. The germline V gene has CDR1 MDHEN and CDR2 SYDVKM. This CDR3 spans 13 amino acids. Together with reference TRBV28 and TRBJ2-4, the CDR3 gives the full variable domain: DVKVTQSSRYLVKRTGEKVFLECVQDMDHENMFWYRQDPGLGLRLIYFSYDVKMKEKGDIPEGYSVSREKKERFSLILESASTNQTSMYLCASRGDRENIQYFGAGTRLSVL.

The rearrangement links TRBV6-5 to TRBJ2-1; TRBD2 aligns across 12 bases. The CDR3 sequence is 13 residues long. The V gene's germline CDR1 is MNHEY and CDR2 SVGAGI. J was trimmed by 7 bases and V by 6 bases; bases with no gene match: 1. The CDR3 coding sequence is TGTGCCAGCAGACTAGCGGGAGGAAATGAGCAGTTCTTC. The encoded protein is CASRLAGGNEQFF.

The CDR3 sequence is CASSHQTGFEQYF. CDR3 bases: TGCGCCAGCAGCCACCAGACAGGGTTCGAGCAGTACTTC. The V gene is TRBV4-3, the J gene TRBJ2-7; 7 bases align to TRBD1. CDR1 and CDR2 from the germline V gene are LGHNA and YSLEER. V lost 3 bases to trimming and J lost 6 bases; unmatched junction nucleotides: 5. The length of the CDR3 is 13 residues.

The V call is TRBV7-6, the J call TRBJ2-1, with 10 positions matching TRBD2. V was clipped by 1 base and J by 4 bases; unmatched bases: 4. This CDR3 comprises 16 residues. CDR1 and CDR2 (germline): SGHVS, FNYEAQ. CDR3 nucleotides: TGTGCCAGCAGCTTAGGGGAGACTAGCGGGTACAATGAGCAGTTCTTC. This gives the protein CASSLGETSGYNEQFF.

The V gene is TRBV5-1, the J gene TRBJ2-5; 11 bases match TRBD2. Germline CDR1 is SGHRS and CDR2 is YFSETQ. Trimming cost V 1 base and J 4 bases; bases outside gene matches: 18. The CDR3 is 20 amino acids. This chain's CDR3 is CASSLRPLLAGAGGGETQYF. The CDR3 DNA follows: TGCGCCAGCAGCTTGCGCCCCCTACTAGCGGGAGCGGGTGGGGGAGAGACCCAGTACTTC. The full variable domain, rest sourced from reference TRBV5-1 and TRBJ2-5, is KAGVTQTPRYLIKTRGQQVTLSCSPISGHRSVSWYQQTPGQGLQFLFEYFSETQRNKGNFPGRFSGRQFSNSRSEMNVSTLELGDSALYLCASSLRPLLAGAGGGETQYFGPGTRLLVL.

This chain uses TRBV21-1 with TRBJ2-5; TRBD2 reflects the table's D call only, with no check against the DNA. TRBV21-1 is flagged as a pseudogene. The CDR3 loop spans 17 amino acids. As DNA, the CDR3 is TGTGCCAGCAGCAAAGCGCTAGCGGGACTTTTGCCGGAGACCCAGTACTTC. This sequence encodes CASSKALAGLLPETQYF.

The V call is TRBV9, the J call TRBJ2-2; a possible D gene is TRBD2 (6 bases). Germline V gene data show CDR1 as SGDLS and CDR2 as YYNGEE. The CDR3 consists of 16 residues. Trimming pared 3 bases from V and 4 bases from J, leaving 16 bases between. The CDR3: CASSGSAGWFTGELFF. CDR3 in DNA: TGTGCCAGCAGCGGGAGTGCGGGATGGTTCACCGGGGAGCTGTTTTTT.

J is TRBJ2-3 and V is TRBV7-2, with 14 bases matching TRBD2. The V gene end was trimmed by 4 bases and the J gene end by 3 bases; junction bases not matched to a gene: 3. CDR1 is SGHTA and CDR2 is FQGNSA in the germline V gene. This CDR3 contains 16 residues. CDR3 coding DNA: TGTGCCAGCAGCTCGGGACTAGCGGGAGTAACAGATACGCAGTATTTT. This gives the protein CASSSGLAGVTDTQYF.

V and J are TRBV19 and TRBJ2-3, with D hard to call. The CDR3 length is 14 residues. Trimming took off 6 bases at V and 4 bases at J, with 14 bases between the two ends. Germline V CDR1 and CDR2: LNHDA, SQIVND (reference sequence). In DNA, the CDR3 is TGTGCCAGTAGATCGGATTGGTCTGCAGATACGCAGTATTTT. Translated: CASRSDWSADTQYF.